The 23 T cell receptor beta chains in this list originate from one sample, sequenced in a study of blood T cell repertoires in COVID-19. The method was immunoSEQ multiplex PCR; TCRdb's version includes in-frame clones alone and lacks a portion of them. The table includes roughly 35,000 clones, approximately 81% detected once. Sequenced: peripheral blood. The receptors were gathered from a man older than 75 with active or convalescent COVID-19.

The CDR3 DNA reads TGTGCCAGCAGTACCCAGTCTAATGAAAAACTGTTTTTT. Its protein is CASSTQSNEKLFF. V usage is TRBV12-3 or TRBV12-4 and J usage is TRBJ1-4; D not certain. V lost 5 bases to trimming and J lost 3 bases, with 7 bases between them. The CDR3 spans 13 residues.

The J gene is TRBJ2-7, the V gene TRBV11-2, with a possible D match to TRBD1 (6 bases). Looked up from germline, CDR1 is SGHAT and CDR2 is FQNNGV. V was pared by 2 bases and J by 4 bases, with 12 bases between. CDR3 length: 14 residues. The CDR3 here is CASSLSWGRYEQYF. Here the CDR3 DNA reads TGTGCCAGCAGCTTATCATGGGGGCGATACGAGCAGTACTTC.

This clone was seen a few times. The chain carries TRBV6-2 or TRBV6-3 and TRBJ2-7; 12 bases are a match to TRBD1. V shed 5 bases, J shed 4 bases, and the junction held 6 bases outside the gene matches. Per the germline V gene, CDR1 is MNHEY and CDR2 is SVGEGT. This CDR3 has 15 residues. The CDR3 here is CASSDGTGGQYEQYF. The CDR3 DNA reads as TGTGCCAGCAGTGACGGGACAGGGGGCCAATACGAGCAGTACTTC.

The genes are TRBV7-2 and TRBJ2-1; possible D gene TRBD1, 5 bases. Trimming stripped 6 bases from V and 3 bases from J, with 15 bases between. Germline V gives CDR1 SGHTA, CDR2 FQGNSA. CDR3 length: 15 residues. CDR3 sequence (DNA): TGTGCCAGCAGGGCAATTGAAGACAGCTACAATGAGCAGTTCTTC. This encodes CASRAIEDSYNEQFF.

This rearrangement joins TRBV29-1 to TRBJ2-1; 8 bases line up with TRBD2. Germline CDR1 is SQVTM and CDR2 is ANQGSEA. Losses at the gene ends were 1 base for V and 7 bases for J; bases not matched to a gene: 9. CDR3 length: 15 amino acids. In DNA form, the CDR3 reads TGCAGCGTTGAAGTTACGCTCAGCGGGAGTAATGAGCAGTTCTTC. Translation: CSVEVTLSGSNEQFF.

This rearrangement joins TRBV11-2 to TRBJ2-3; D may be TRBD1 (7 bases). Germline-derived CDR1 and CDR2 are SGHAT and FQNNGV. V lost 5 bases and J 2 bases, leaving 11 bases between the germline ends. This CDR3 is built from 14 residues. CDR3 region: CASSAGQPTDTQYF. In DNA, the CDR3 is TGTGCCAGCAGCGCGGGACAGCCCACAGATACGCAGTATTTT.

This rearrangement joins TRBV5-1 to TRBJ1-2; 11 bases fit TRBD1. Germline CDR1 SGHRS, CDR2 YFSETQ. Trimming at V came to 4 bases and at J to 2 bases, leaving 7 bases not matched to a gene. CDR3 size: 16 residues. The CDR3: CASSEGQGVQNYGYTF. The CDR3 coding sequence is TGCGCCAGCAGCGAGGGACAGGGGGTACAAAACTATGGCTACACCTTC.

The chain joins TRBV7-3 to TRBJ2-3; D unresolved. V lost 6 bases and J 2 bases, leaving 12 bases between the germline ends. Germline values: CDR1 SGHTA, CDR2 FQGTGA. The CDR3 contains 14 residues. The CDR3 protein is CASSNRRSTDTQYF. In nucleotides, the CDR3 is TGTGCCAGCAGTAATCGGCGGTCCACAGATACGCAGTATTTT.

V and J are TRBV23-1 and TRBJ2-1; TRBD2 is a possible D gene (6 bases). Being an ORF, TRBV23-1 has a function that is uncertain. The length of the CDR3 is 17 residues. V was shortened by 4 bases and J by 4 bases, with 20 bases between the two germline ends. CDR3 residues: CASSPMAPLGGYNEQFF. CDR3 DNA sequence: TGCGCCAGCAGTCCGATGGCCCCTCTAGGAGGGTACAATGAGCAGTTCTTC.

CDR3 protein: CASSEIQGNQPQHF. DNA of the CDR3: TGTGCCAGCAGTGAGATACAGGGAAATCAGCCCCAGCATTTT. V usage is TRBV2 and J usage is TRBJ1-5; D perhaps matches TRBD1 (6 bases). This CDR3 comprises 14 residues. Between the trimmed V and J ends, which lost 3 bases and 4 bases, there was a span of 10 bases. From germline, CDR1 is SNHLY and CDR2 FYNNEI.

The gene calls are TRBV7-2 and TRBJ1-1, with 7 nucleotides matching TRBD1. The junction had 11 bases not matched to a gene; V was cut back by 4 bases and J by 0 bases. Looked up from germline, CDR1 is SGHTA and CDR2 is FQGNSA. The CDR3 has 17 residues. The chain's CDR3 is CASSSTRDRSLNTEAFF. CDR3 DNA: TGTGCCAGCAGCTCGACACGGGACAGAAGTCTGAACACTGAAGCTTTCTTT.

This sequence joins TRBV7-3 and TRBJ2-3, with 10 nucleotides matching TRBD2. V dropped 4 bases and J dropped 0; count of bases not matched to a gene: 10. The CDR3 totals 18 residues. Per the germline V gene, CDR1 is SGHTA and CDR2 is FQGTGA. The CDR3 sequence is CASSSADLTSGSTDTQYF. DNA for the CDR3: TGTGCCAGCAGCTCGGCCGACCTGACTAGCGGGAGCACAGATACGCAGTATTTT.

The rearrangement uses TRBV19 and TRBJ2-7, with TRBD1 matching 8 bases. With 5 bases clipped from V and 5 bases from J, the junction kept 5 bases outside the gene matches. The CDR3 contains 13 residues. Germline loops: CDR1 LNHDA, CDR2 SQIVND (reference sequence). The CDR3 DNA reads as TGTGCCAGTAGTCGGACAGGGCTCAACGAGCAGTACTTC. It codes for CASSRTGLNEQYF.

The chain uses TRBV7-3 and TRBJ1-6; 8 bases are shared with TRBD1. Germline trimming cut 5 bases from V and 6 bases from J; bases unmatched to any gene: 9. The germline CDR1 and CDR2 sequences are SGHTA and FQGTGA. This CDR3 has 16 amino acids. In DNA form, the CDR3 reads TGTGCCAGCAGCGCACAGGGGGGGATAAGTAATTCACCCCTCCACTTT. It encodes CASSAQGGISNSPLHF.

V is TRBV4-3 and J is TRBJ1-2; D not resolved. Germline V gene sequence: CDR1 LGHNA, CDR2 YSLEER. Trimming pared 0 bases from V and 9 bases from J, leaving 14 bases between. The CDR3 consists of 14 residues. The DNA of the CDR3 is TGCGCCAGCAGCCAAGATCGGGGTAGCCGCCGCTACACCTTC. Translating gives CASSQDRGSRRYTF.

CDR3 in DNA: TGCGCCAGCAGCCAAGATCCACGGGGTCTCAGTTCACCCCTCCACTTT. Its protein is CASSQDPRGLSSPLHF. The chain uses TRBV4-3 and TRBJ1-6; D ambiguous. The CDR3 contains 16 residues. The V and J ends lost 0 bases and 9 bases respectively, with 15 bases between them. Germline CDR1 reads LGHNA; CDR2 reads YSLEER.

J is TRBJ2-7 and V is TRBV7-9; 11 positions agree with TRBD2. CDR3 length equals 16 residues. The V and J ends lost 1 base and 0 bases, in that order; junction bases with no gene match: 2. The V gene's germline CDR1 is SEHNR and CDR2 FQNEAQ (reference sequence). CDR3 nucleotides: TGTGCCAGCAGCTTAGTAGGACTAGCGGGCTCCTACGAGCAGTACTTC. Its translation is CASSLVGLAGSYEQYF.

The chain carries TRBV19 and TRBJ1-5; D remains unclear. CDR3 length: 14 residues. Germline V gene sequence: CDR1 LNHDA, CDR2 SQIVND (reference sequence). Trimming removed 4 bases from V and 7 bases from J, with 14 bases in between. The chain's CDR3 is CASSTTRYIQPQHF. CDR3 nucleotide sequence: TGTGCCAGTAGTACGACAAGGTATATACAGCCCCAGCATTTT.

DNA for the CDR3: TGTGCCAGCAGCCCTGCCCTGACAGGGGACTCGGATGAGCAGTTCTTC. Protein sequence: CASSPALTGDSDEQFF. The chain recombines TRBV5-8 with TRBJ2-1; the match to TRBD1 covers 8 bases. This CDR3 comprises 16 residues. Germline loops: CDR1 SGHTS, CDR2 YDEGEE. V dropped 4 bases and J dropped 8; count of bases not matched to a gene: 14.

The chain joins TRBV5-1 to TRBJ2-3, with TRBD1 as a possible D gene (5 bases). Per germline, CDR1 SGHRS and CDR2 YFSETQ. With 4 bases removed from V and 0 bases from J, the gap between germline ends came to 27 bases. The CDR3 has 20 amino acids. CDR3 DNA: TGCGCCAGCAGCCCCGGTCCATATCGAGACAGACGCCGCAGCACAGATACGCAGTATTTT. It codes for CASSPGPYRDRRRSTDTQYF.

The chain recombines TRBV3-1 (or the pseudogene TRBV3-2) with TRBJ2-7, with D possibly matching TRBD1 (5 bases). CDR1 is LGHDT, CDR2 YNNKEL, per germline (reference sequence). With 0 bases removed from V and 1 base from J, the gap between germline ends came to 13 bases. CDR3 size: 16 residues. CDR3 sequence (DNA): TGTGCCAGCAGCCAAGAGGCAGGACATAAGTCCTACGAGCAGTACTTC. Its translation: CASSQEAGHKSYEQYF.

This clone occurred once. The chain has TRBV11-2 and TRBJ2-2; 11 bases match TRBD2. CDR1 and CDR2 (germline): SGHAT, FQNNGV. The J segment lost 5 bases and the V segment lost 5 bases, leaving 7 bases of the junction unmatched. This CDR3 contains 16 residues. The CDR3 region is CASSIHLAGGTGELFF. CDR3 nucleotides: TGTGCCAGCAGCATCCACCTAGCGGGGGGAACCGGGGAGCTGTTTTTT.

The chain couples TRBV9 to TRBJ2-1; TRBD2 matches 12 bases. Trimming at V came to 3 bases and at J to 13 bases, leaving 5 bases not matched to a gene. The germline gives CDR1 SGDLS, CDR2 YYNGEE. The CDR3 extends over 13 amino acids. CDR3 DNA sequence: TGTGCCAGCAGCGCGACTAGCGGGGGTCACCAGTTCTTC. Protein: CASSATSGGHQFF.